Below, 28 T cell receptor beta chains from the same sample are listed, as sequenced in a study of Ad26.COV2.S vaccination and SARS-CoV-2 variants. The data were produced by immunoSEQ multiplex PCR, yet TCRdb's version contains in-frame clones alone and is incomplete. The sample lists about 240,000 clones, around 89% occurring once. Treatment here: around 19 received Ad26.COV2.S at low or high dose, single or two shots; several received placebo; per-sample allocation not given. The samples were gathered on day 63 after the first injection of vaccine or placebo. The sample in question was peripheral blood, obtained in a trial of Ad26.COV2.S vaccine versus placebo. The receptors here all came from a person between 18 and 60 years old who received the Ad26.COV2.S COVID-19 vaccine or a placebo.

This rearrangement joins TRBV7-9 to TRBJ2-3, with D possibly TRBD1 on 5 matching bases. Germline V gives CDR1 SEHNR, CDR2 FQNEAQ (reference sequence). The CDR3 has 14 amino acids. Trimming removed 11 bases at V and 3 bases at J, with 18 bases between. CDR3 sequence (DNA): TGTGCCGGCCGGACAACGAAGGGTACAGATACGCAGTATTTT. It codes for CAGRTTKGTDTQYF.

The chain couples TRBV6-2 or TRBV6-3 to TRBJ2-1; TRBD1 is a possible D gene (6 bases). Trimming pared 2 bases from V and 4 bases from J, leaving 12 bases between. The V gene's germline CDR1 is MNHEY and CDR2 SVGEGT. The CDR3 has 15 amino acids. CDR3 sequence: CASSYPRDTYNEQFF. The CDR3 nucleotides read TGTGCCAGCAGTTACCCTCGGGACACGTACAATGAGCAGTTCTTC.

This chain links TRBV5-1 with TRBJ2-2; perhaps D is TRBD1 or TRBD2 (5 bases each). The CDR3 loop spans 14 amino acids. The ends were cut back, 4 bases at V and 9 bases at J, with 16 bases in the middle. Per the germline V gene, CDR1 is SGHRS and CDR2 is YFSETQ. The CDR3 sequence is CASSRGPEVRELFF. The CDR3 coding sequence is TGCGCCAGCAGCCGGGGCCCCGAGGTCCGGGAGCTGTTTTTT. Together with reference TRBV5-1 and TRBJ2-2, the CDR3 gives the full variable domain: KAGVTQTPRYLIKTRGQQVTLSCSPISGHRSVSWYQQTPGQGLQFLFEYFSETQRNKGNFPGRFSGRQFSNSRSEMNVSTLELGDSALYLCASSRGPEVRELFFGEGSRLTVL.

The rearrangement joins TRBV3-1 (or the pseudogene TRBV3-2) to TRBJ2-4; tentative D call: TRBD1 (5 bases). The length of the CDR3 is 17 residues. From germline, CDR1 is LGHDT and CDR2 YNNKEL (reference sequence). Trimming stripped 3 bases from V and 2 bases from J, with 17 bases between. CDR3 sequence reads: CASSQSDQGFSKNIQYF. The CDR3, as DNA: TGTGCCAGCAGCCAGTCAGACCAGGGTTTCTCCAAAAACATTCAGTACTTC.

The chain is built from TRBV27 and TRBJ1-6; tentatively, D is TRBD1 (5 bases). This CDR3 comprises 14 residues. V dropped 0 bases and J dropped 10 bases, with 10 bases sitting between them. Germline-derived CDR1 and CDR2 are MNHEY and SMNVEV (reference sequence). The CDR3 region is CASSLSGDRSPLHF. CDR3 nucleotides: TGTGCCAGCAGTTTATCGGGGGATAGGTCACCCCTCCACTTT.

The CDR3 loop reads CASSGGTGAYEQYF. In nucleotides, the CDR3 is TGTGCCAGCAGTGGCGGGACAGGGGCCTACGAGCAGTACTTC. The chain has TRBV25-1 and TRBJ2-7, with TRBD1 matching 10 bases. The junction had 2 bases not matched to a gene; V was cut back by 4 bases and J by 2 bases. The germline CDR1 and CDR2 sequences are MGHDK and SYGVNS. This CDR3 has 14 amino acids.

This clone was picked up a small number of times. The V and J genes are TRBV11-2 and TRBJ2-7; 7 bases agree with TRBD2. The germline V gene has CDR1 SGHAT and CDR2 FQNNGV. The ends lost 8 bases at V and 0 bases at J; junction bases unmatched: 13. The CDR3 sequence is 16 residues long. The CDR3 region is CASSLASGASSYEQYF. For the CDR3, the DNA is TGTGCCAGCTCCCTAGCCAGCGGGGCGAGCTCCTACGAGCAGTACTTC. The full variable domain, in which reference TRBV11-2 and TRBJ2-7 provide the parts outside the CDR3, is EAGVAQSPRYKIIEKRQSVAFWCNPISGHATLYWYQQILGQGPKLLIQFQNNGVVDDSQLPKDRFSAERLKGVDSTLKIQPAKLEDSAVYLCASSLASGASSYEQYFGPGTRLTVT.

V is TRBV18 and J is TRBJ1-1; D is unresolved. This CDR3 region has 17 residues. Trimming left V 3 bases short and J 3 bases short, with 20 bases between. Germline V gene sequence: CDR1 KGHSH, CDR2 LQKENI. The CDR3 DNA sequence: TGTGCCAGCTCACCCCCGTGGCCGGAATCTAGGGACACTGAAGCTTTCTTT. Translated: CASSPPWPESRDTEAFF.

J is TRBJ2-7 and V is TRBV5-1; D is unclear. Germline CDR1 is SGHRS and CDR2 is YFSETQ. V shed 4 bases and J shed 2 bases, with 7 bases lying between them. The CDR3 spans 12 residues. CDR3 amino acids: CASSATTYEQYF. The CDR3 DNA is TGCGCCAGCAGCGCCACCACCTACGAGCAGTACTTC.

The genes are TRBV6-5 and TRBJ2-5; D is unclear. Germline loops: CDR1 MNHEY, CDR2 SVGAGI. This CDR3 is 14 amino acids long. The V end lost 7 bases, the J end lost 1 base, and 13 bases lay between the germline ends. DNA for the CDR3: TGTGCCAGCACCCAATCCCTGGTCCAAGAGACCCAGTACTTC. This codes for CASTQSLVQETQYF.

The chain is built from TRBV10-3 and TRBJ2-7; the D gene is possibly TRBD1 (6 bases). V lost 3 bases and J 0 bases, leaving 9 bases between the germline ends. Germline lookup yields CDR1 ENHRY and CDR2 SYGVKD. The CDR3 is 14 amino acids. This chain's CDR3 is CAISERQVSYEQYF. CDR3 nucleotides: TGTGCCATCAGTGAAAGACAGGTCTCCTACGAGCAGTACTTC.

The gene calls are TRBV6-5 and TRBJ2-3; 8 positions match TRBD2. J lost 8 bases, V lost 4 bases, and 8 bases had no gene match. Germline V gene data show CDR1 as MNHEY and CDR2 as SVGAGI. This CDR3 region has 14 residues. CDR3 in amino acids: CASSSSGGGGTQYF. The CDR3 DNA sequence: TGTGCCAGCAGTTCCAGCGGGGGAGGCGGTACGCAGTATTTT.

The chain combines TRBV5-1 with TRBJ2-1; TRBD1 is a possible D gene (6 bases). Looked up from germline, CDR1 is SGHRS and CDR2 is YFSETQ. Trimming shortened V by 0 bases and J by 4 bases, and 17 bases separated the two germline ends. The CDR3 extends over 17 amino acids. The CDR3 here is CASSLGAGTSAYNEQFF. CDR3 sequence (DNA): TGCGCCAGCAGCTTGGGGGCCGGGACATCTGCTTACAATGAGCAGTTCTTC.

The chain links TRBV6-5 to TRBJ1-2; 10 bases agree with TRBD1. The CDR3 runs 14 residues. Germline V CDR1 and CDR2: MNHEY, SVGAGI. Unmatched junction bases numbered 7, after V lost 8 bases and J lost 4 bases. The CDR3 nucleotides are TGTGCCAGCGGGGGGACAGGGGAATTCTATGGCTACACCTTC. Its protein is CASGGTGEFYGYTF.

The chain uses TRBV25-1 and TRBJ2-5, with D possibly TRBD1 on 5 matching bases. The CDR3 totals 16 residues. Germline CDR1 is MGHDK and CDR2 is SYGVNS. V was clipped by 1 base and J by 5 bases, with 17 bases between them. The CDR3 nucleotides read TGTGCCAGCAGTGAATTCGGTCAGAAGGGGCGGGAGACCCAGTACTTC. This codes for CASSEFGQKGRETQYF.

The rearrangement joins TRBV18 to TRBJ1-2, with TRBD1 matching over 9 bases. Losses at the gene ends were 2 bases for V and 6 bases for J; bases not matched to a gene: 7. This CDR3 has 15 amino acids. Germline V gives CDR1 KGHSH, CDR2 LQKENI. The DNA of the CDR3 is TGTGCCAGCTCACCAGGGGACAGGGACCTTCATGGCTACACCTTC. Its translation: CASSPGDRDLHGYTF.

V gene TRBV24-1 combines with J gene TRBJ2-1; D is perhaps TRBD2 (5 bases). There are 13 residues in the CDR3. Germline CDR1 and CDR2: KGHDR and SFDVKD. The V end lost 9 bases, the J end lost 7 bases, and 15 bases lay between the germline ends. CDR3 bases: TGTGCCACCGAAGGTCAGGAGGTGAATGAGCAGTTCTTC. Encoded protein: CATEGQEVNEQFF.

The chain joins TRBV7-9 to TRBJ1-1; D gene unclear. V was pared by 5 bases and J by 4 bases, with 14 bases between. CDR3 length: 14 residues. CDR1 is SEHNR, CDR2 FQNEAQ, per germline (reference sequence). CDR3 DNA sequence: TGTGCCAGCAGCCCGGACCGAGAAGTCACTGAAGCTTTCTTT. This codes for CASSPDREVTEAFF. The full variable domain, with the rest looked up from reference TRBV7-9 and TRBJ1-1, is DTGVSQNPRHKITKRGQNVTFRCDPISEHNRLYWYRQTLGQGPEFLTYFQNEAQLEKSRLLSDRFSAERPKGSFSTLEIQRTEQGDSAMYLCASSPDREVTEAFFGQGTRLTVV.

The V and J genes are TRBV7-4 and TRBJ2-7; 9 bases are shared with TRBD1. CDR3 length equals 16 residues. The germline CDR1 and CDR2 sequences are SGHVT and SQSDAQ. Trimming cost V 5 bases and J 2 bases; bases outside gene matches: 10. The CDR3 spells CASSPTRDRVTYEQYF. The CDR3, as DNA: TGTGCCAGCAGCCCTACCAGGGACAGGGTTACCTACGAGCAGTACTTC.

The chain recombines TRBV19 with TRBJ2-5; D perhaps matches TRBD2 (7 bases). Looked up from germline, CDR1 is LNHDA and CDR2 is SQIVND (reference sequence). The CDR3 sequence is 13 residues long. The V end was cut by 7 bases, the J end by 5 bases, with 14 bases between. In DNA, the CDR3 is TGTGCCAGTATGGGGGGGGCGTTCGAGACCCAGTACTTC. Its protein product is CASMGGAFETQYF.

This clone was seen a single time. The chain employs TRBV28 and TRBJ1-6; TRBD1 matches at 10 bases. Germline loops: CDR1 MDHEN, CDR2 SYDVKM. The CDR3 loop spans 15 amino acids. V shed 7 bases and J 10 bases; nucleotides not matched to a gene: 10. The CDR3 region has the DNA TGTGCCAGCACCCGGGGGACAGGGGTAGAATCACCCCTCCACTTT. Translation gives CASTRGTGVESPLHF.

The chain carries TRBV6-5 and TRBJ2-7, with D perhaps matching TRBD2 (5 bases). Trimming pared 6 bases from V and 0 bases from J, leaving 12 bases between. The germline V gene has CDR1 MNHEY and CDR2 SVGAGI. CDR3 length equals 14 residues. The CDR3 region is CASSRTGSSYEQYF. The CDR3 nucleotides read TGTGCCAGCAGCCGAACGGGGAGCTCCTACGAGCAGTACTTC.

This chain joins TRBV18 and TRBJ2-7; 12 bases fit TRBD1. Per the germline V gene, CDR1 is KGHSH and CDR2 is LQKENI. CDR3 length: 15 residues. With V trimmed by 3 bases and J by 2 bases, 2 bases remained unmatched. In nucleotides, the CDR3 is TGTGCCAGCTCACCCGGGACAGGGGGCCCCTACGAGCAGTACTTC. Protein product: CASSPGTGGPYEQYF.

The chain combines TRBV28 with TRBJ1-2; D may be TRBD1 (5 bases). CDR3 length equals 15 residues. Trimming took 7 bases from V and 8 from J, leaving 23 bases between them. Germline CDR1 and CDR2: MDHEN and SYDVKM. The CDR3 DNA follows: TGTGCCAGCATTCAGGGAGGGATGGGTCGTCGCGGCTACACCTTC. It specifies CASIQGGMGRRGYTF.

This chain links TRBV18 with TRBJ1-4, with D possibly TRBD1 on 5 matching bases. V lost 4 bases to trimming and J lost 8 bases, with 17 bases between them. Germline CDR1 is KGHSH and CDR2 is LQKENI. The CDR3 is 15 residues long. The CDR3, as DNA: TGTGCCAGCTCACAGGCCCCAGGGTTCGGCGAAAAACTGTTTTTT. It codes for CASSQAPGFGEKLFF.

V is TRBV4-2 and J is TRBJ2-5; the match to TRBD1 covers 10 bases. The CDR3 covers 17 residues. Germline CDR1 reads LGHNA; CDR2 reads YNFKEQ. V trimming: 3 bases; J trimming: 5 bases; junction bases outside the gene matches: 12. The chain's CDR3 is CASSHPGTGDEGETQYF. The CDR3 DNA reads TGTGCCAGCAGCCACCCCGGGACAGGGGACGAGGGGGAGACCCAGTACTTC.

The CDR3 nucleotides read TGTGCCAGCAGCGCTCCAGAGGGGCGCGGGTCCTACGAGCAGTACTTC. Translation gives CASSAPEGRGSYEQYF. The J gene is TRBJ2-7, the V gene TRBV28, with D possibly called TRBD1 or TRBD2 (5 bases each). The germline V and J ends were trimmed by 6 bases and 1 base, with 19 bases remaining between them. The CDR3 runs 16 residues. CDR1 is MDHEN, CDR2 SYDVKM, per germline.

Comment on this clone: Sequence at one end of the junction differs from germline and may be a read error. The chain couples TRBV19 to TRBJ2-2; D uncertain. The CDR3 extends over 14 amino acids. The germline gives CDR1 LNHDA, CDR2 SQIVND (reference sequence). CDR3 in amino acids: CASIPFGNAGELFF. The CDR3 DNA is TGTGCCAGTATCCCGTTTGGGAACGCCGGGGAGCTGTTTTTT.